The 22 T cell receptor beta chains below come from one sample, sequenced in a study of T cells in Graves' hyperthyroidism and ophthalmopathy. Researchers took RNA transcripts and amplified the TCR beta CDR3 regions from them. The TCR CDR3 first-round RT-PCR relied on the HTBI primer set. MiXCR was run by TCRdb on the multiplex PCR reads, yielding one entry per CDR3 protein. The sample shows fewer than 750,000 distinct CDR3 sequences, roughly 14% of them seen only once. The sample was blood. These receptors were obtained from a woman aged 35 to 49 with Graves' ophthalmopathy.

In its sample, this clonotype was seen many times. CDR3 bases: TGTGCCAGCAGTTACTCGTGGGGAGGACAAGAGACCCAGTACTTC. Its translation is CASSYSWGGQETQYF. The genes are TRBV6-2 or TRBV6-3 and TRBJ2-5, with a possible D match to TRBD2 (6 bases). CDR1 is MNHEY and CDR2 is SVGEGT in the germline V gene. This CDR3 has 15 amino acids. The V gene lost 0 bases and the J gene lost 2 bases, with 10 bases spanning the gap.

Many counts were recorded for this clonotype. The chain couples TRBV5-1 to TRBJ2-7; 8 bases line up with TRBD2. Germline assignment: CDR1 SGHRS and CDR2 YFSETQ. The CDR3 has 15 residues. With 1 base clipped from V and 0 bases from J, the junction kept 3 bases outside the gene matches. The CDR3 DNA reads TGCGCCAGCAGCTTGTACGGGAGGGCCTCCTACGAGCAGTACTTC. As protein: CASSLYGRASYEQYF. Looking up the rest from reference TRBV5-1 and TRBJ2-7 gives the full variable domain: KAGVTQTPRYLIKTRGQQVTLSCSPISGHRSVSWYQQTPGQGLQFLFEYFSETQRNKGNFPGRFSGRQFSNSRSEMNVSTLELGDSALYLCASSLYGRASYEQYFGPGTRLTVT.

This clonotype was found many times. The genes are TRBV2 and TRBJ1-1, with D perhaps TRBD1 (6 bases). Germline V gives CDR1 SNHLY, CDR2 FYNNEI. CDR3 length equals 13 residues. Trimming cost V 6 bases and J 3 bases, with 11 bases left between them. CDR3 loop: CASRVDSYTEAFF. CDR3 nucleotides: TGTGCCAGCAGAGTGGACAGCTACACTGAAGCTTTCTTT. The full variable domain, its missing parts supplied by reference TRBV2 and TRBJ1-1, is EPEVTQTPSHQVTQMGQEVILRCVPISNHLYFYWYRQILGQKVEFLVSFYNNEISEKSEIFDDQFSVERPDGSNFTLKIRSTKLEDSAMYFCASRVDSYTEAFFGQGTRLTVV.

This clonotype has ten or more counts. V is TRBV20-1 and J is TRBJ2-7; D gene unclear. V shed 1 base and J shed 3 bases, with 4 bases lying between them. The CDR3 spans 11 residues. Germline V lookup: CDR1 DFQATT, CDR2 SNEGSKA (reference sequence). DNA for the CDR3: TGCAGTGCTAGAGTTATCTACGAGCAGTACTTC. This codes for CSARVIYEQYF.

This clonotype has a count of ten or more. The chain couples TRBV6-2 or TRBV6-3 to TRBJ1-1; D gene unclear. The CDR3 contains 16 residues. CDR1 and CDR2 (germline): MNHEY, SVGEGT. Trimming stripped 3 bases from V and 0 bases from J, with 14 bases between. In DNA form, the CDR3 reads TGTGCCAGCAGTTATTCACAGCAACTCATGAACACTGAAGCTTTCTTT. It translates to CASSYSQQLMNTEAFF.

This clonotype was picked up many times. V and J are TRBV27 and TRBJ1-1; D is undetermined. Trimming left V 0 bases short and J 5 bases short, with 13 bases between. CDR1 is MNHEY, CDR2 SMNVEV, per germline (reference sequence). The CDR3 runs to 15 residues. The CDR3 DNA reads TGTGCCAGCAGTTTATCTGGGCCAGGAGGGACTGAAGCTTTCTTT. Translating gives CASSLSGPGGTEAFF.

This clonotype occurred many times. The chain joins TRBV7-3 to TRBJ2-2, with D uncertain. Trimming removed 6 bases at V and 0 bases at J, with 11 bases between. From germline, CDR1 is SGHTA and CDR2 FQGTGA. This CDR3 has 15 amino acids. The CDR3: CASRQDVANTGELFF. The CDR3 DNA sequence: TGTGCCAGCAGGCAAGACGTCGCGAACACCGGGGAGCTGTTTTTT.

V and J are TRBV19 and TRBJ1-5; maybe TRBD1 (5 bases). Trimming removed 1 base at V and 4 bases at J, with 11 bases between. The germline V gene has CDR1 LNHDA and CDR2 SQIVND (reference sequence). The CDR3 extends over 15 amino acids. CDR3 region: CASSIAQAKNQPQHF. In DNA, the CDR3 is TGTGCCAGTAGTATAGCACAGGCAAAAAATCAGCCCCAGCATTTT.

The chain links TRBV28 to TRBJ2-7; the D gene is possibly TRBD1 (5 bases). CDR1 is MDHEN, CDR2 SYDVKM, per germline. V lost 5 bases to trimming and J lost 6 bases, with 14 bases between them. The CDR3 consists of 13 residues. Here the CDR3 DNA reads TGTGCCAGCAGTCCTCCCTATCAGGGCGAGCAGTACTTC. It codes for CASSPPYQGEQYF.

V is TRBV12-3 or TRBV12-4 and J is TRBJ1-1; no reliable D call. V lost 6 bases to trimming and J lost 6 bases, with 17 bases between them. The CDR3 totals 14 residues. CDR3 region: CASSPKGGQAEAFF. The CDR3, as DNA: TGTGCCAGCAGCCCGAAGGGCGGGCAAGCTGAAGCTTTCTTT.

The chain combines TRBV20-1 with TRBJ1-2, with TRBD1 identical over 10 bases. The CDR3 is 16 residues long. CDR1 and CDR2 from the germline V gene are DFQATT and SNEGSKA (reference sequence). Trimming at V came to 2 bases and at J to 7 bases, leaving 13 bases not matched to a gene. The CDR3 loop reads CSARQPPGQGMGGYTF. As DNA, the CDR3 is TGCAGTGCTAGACAGCCTCCGGGACAGGGGATGGGTGGCTACACCTTC.

This clonotype was seen more than once but under ten times. This rearrangement joins TRBV20-1 to TRBJ1-5, with unresolved D. The V end was cut by 7 bases, the J end by 0 bases, with 13 bases between. The CDR3 runs 14 residues. Germline V gene lookup returns CDR1 DFQATT and CDR2 SNEGSKA (reference sequence). The CDR3 is CSVPEVNSNQPQHF. For the CDR3, the DNA is TGCAGTGTCCCGGAGGTTAATAGCAATCAGCCCCAGCATTTT.

This chain connects TRBV5-4 to TRBJ1-1, with D unresolved. Germline assignment: CDR1 SGHNT and CDR2 YYREEE (reference sequence). The CDR3 has 14 amino acids. The germline V and J ends were trimmed by 0 bases and 0 bases, with 6 bases remaining between them. The CDR3 DNA follows: TGTGCCAGCAGCTTGGAACAGATGAACACTGAAGCTTTCTTT. This codes for CASSLEQMNTEAFF.

This clonotype has more than one count but fewer than ten. The chain uses TRBV3-1 and TRBJ2-2; D call uncertain. CDR1 is LGHDT, CDR2 YNNKEL, per germline (reference sequence). Trimming stripped 4 bases from V and 5 bases from J, with 14 bases between. This CDR3 contains 15 residues. The CDR3 DNA reads TGTGCCAGCAGCCCCGCCGGCGCCGATACCGGGGAGCTGTTTTTT. It yields the protein CASSPAGADTGELFF.

The chain links TRBV9 to TRBJ2-7; D not certain. Germline assignment: CDR1 SGDLS and CDR2 YYNGEE. The length of the CDR3 is 14 residues. V was shortened by 1 base and J by 1 base, with 9 bases between the two germline ends. CDR3 in DNA: TGTGCCAGCAGCGTATCAACAGATTCCTACGAGCAGTACTTC. Its translation: CASSVSTDSYEQYF. The full variable domain, completed using reference TRBV9 and TRBJ2-7, is DSGVTQTPKHLITATGQRVTLRCSPRSGDLSVYWYQQSLDQGLQFLIQYYNGEERAKGNILERFSAQQFPDLHSELNLSSLELGDSALYFCASSVSTDSYEQYFGPGTRLTVT.

In its sample, this clonotype was seen many times. This CDR3 is CASSSRVEAFF. CDR3 in DNA: TGTGCCAGCAGTTCGAGGGTCGAAGCTTTCTTT. The chain carries TRBV11-2 and TRBJ1-1; D not certain. The CDR3 spans 11 residues. Between the trimmed V and J ends, which lost 6 bases and 8 bases, there was a span of 10 bases. CDR1 and CDR2 from the germline V gene are SGHAT and FQNNGV.

This clonotype was counted a few times. The V call is TRBV9, the J call TRBJ2-3, with D tentatively TRBD2 (6 bases). V was pared by 2 bases and J by 4 bases, with 11 bases between. The CDR3 loop spans 14 amino acids. In germline, CDR1 is SGDLS, CDR2 YYNGEE. CDR3 DNA: TGTGCCAGCAGCGTGACCGGGACTTCAGATACGCAGTATTTT. Its protein is CASSVTGTSDTQYF.

This clonotype was recorded a few times. The chain combines TRBV11-2 with TRBJ1-6; D is ambiguous. Trimming took 8 bases from V and 7 from J, leaving 24 bases between them. The V gene's germline CDR1 is SGHAT and CDR2 FQNNGV. This CDR3 has 17 amino acids. CDR3 sequence: CASAERPGPYTNSPLHF. DNA of the CDR3: TGTGCCAGCGCTGAACGACCGGGCCCCTATACGAATTCACCCCTCCACTTT.

Many counts were recorded for this clonotype. This chain links TRBV4-1 with TRBJ2-5; D might be TRBD1 or TRBD2, each matching 5 bases. The germline V and J ends were trimmed by 3 bases and 4 bases, with 15 bases remaining between them. This CDR3 contains 15 residues. Germline values: CDR1 MGHRA, CDR2 YSYEKL. DNA of the CDR3: TGCGCCAGCAGCCAGACGACCCGGGGCGGAGAGACCCAGTACTTC. It yields the protein CASSQTTRGGETQYF.

This rearrangement joins TRBV6-2 or TRBV6-3 to TRBJ2-3; TRBD2 aligns across 8 bases. Germline trimming cut 5 bases from V and 0 bases from J; bases unmatched to any gene: 4. CDR1 and CDR2 from the germline V gene are MNHEY and SVGEGT. CDR3 length: 15 amino acids. This chain's CDR3 is CASSLAGPSTDTQYF. The CDR3 DNA sequence: TGTGCCAGCAGTCTAGCGGGCCCTAGCACAGATACGCAGTATTTT.

In its sample, this clonotype was seen many times. This sequence joins TRBV20-1 and TRBJ2-7; maybe TRBD2 (5 bases). V lost 0 bases and J 0 bases, leaving 9 bases between the germline ends. The CDR3 runs to 14 residues. Looked up from germline, CDR1 is DFQATT and CDR2 is SNEGSKA (reference sequence). CDR3 sequence (DNA): TGCAGTGCTAGAGAAAGTACTAGCTCCTACGAGCAGTACTTC. Translation: CSARESTSSYEQYF.

This clonotype was observed many times. CDR3 sequence (DNA): TGTGCCAGCAGCTTGGATCCGGGAGGTATCACCGGGGAGCTGTTTTTT. It specifies CASSLDPGGITGELFF. The chain recombines TRBV5-4 with TRBJ2-2; TRBD2 matches 7 bases. Germline CDR1 reads SGHNT; CDR2 reads YYREEE (reference sequence). The CDR3 length is 16 residues. J was trimmed by 4 bases and V by 0 bases; bases with no gene match: 6.